This T cell receptor (beta chain) originates from a study of T cells after yellow fever vaccination (dated 2019 in TCRdb). General notes on the study: The SMART-Seq v4 Ultra Low Input RNA kit was used to prepare libraries from fractions with low cell numbers. Bulk PBMC replicates and cell subsets were isolated from blood drawn at multiple timepoints before and after both primary and secondary immunization. Bulk TCR alpha and beta repertoires were sequenced longitudinally to track T-cell clones before and after primary and booster YFV17D yellow fever vaccination. The cohort comprised two healthy male donors, one aged 18 to 29 and one aged 30 to 40 years.

The treatment or condition tag for this specimen amounts to: live attenuated yellow fever vaccine strain. A standard Ficoll-Paque protocol was used to isolate PBMCs from peripheral blood. Epitope-specific CD8 T cells were sorted using a dextramer loaded with the yellow fever NS4B epitope peptide, with anti-CD3 and anti-CD8 staining. RNA was extracted with TriZol from bulk PBMCs, CD4 and CD8 fractions, and dextramer-positive and dextramer-negative fractions. The paper's findings and limits, for the study overall: Computational filtering was required because FACS-sorted repertoires could contain abundant contaminating clonotypes from the bulk population. The study included only two donors, which limits how far the findings can be generalized. A small share of clonotypes was detected in both CD4 and CD8 compartments, with the overlap likely arising from convergent recombination. After the booster, most of the clones that had expanded following primary vaccination were detected again (roughly 96% of CD4 and 80% to 90% of CD8), which suggests that memory was broadly maintained. The secondary T-cell response was found to be weaker but faster than the primary response, with a peak reached on day 5 rather than on day 15.

TCR cDNA was synthesized by 5'RACE template switching, which introduced a universal primer site and unique molecular identifiers. Priming for cDNA synthesis came from both the TCR alpha and TCR beta constant segments. Library amplification involved two PCR steps, and the second step added sample barcodes and sequencing adapters. Sequencing of libraries was done on Illumina HiSeq 2500 (2x100 bp) or NovaSeq (2x150 bp). Concerning the study's data processing: Demultiplexing of reads and collapsing into UMI consensus sequences were performed with MIGEC, and V(D)J alignment was carried out with MiXCR. Clonotypes responding to the vaccine were identified with edgeR on replicate PBMC samples, with the criteria of FDR below 0.01 and a log2 fold change above 5 up to day 15. Each bulk clonotype was labeled CD4 or CD8 based on which sequenced repertoire, CD4 or CD8, contained the clonotype at higher abundance. A clonotype counted as NS4B-specific if enriched at least 10-fold in dextramer-positive versus dextramer-negative fractions, with CD4-biased clonotypes left out. TCRdb's own reprocessing of the public reads used fastp at Q25 and MiXCR and kept productive beta chains. Each record represents a unique CDR3 protein, reported with the most common genes and DNA among its rows. The V and J calls and clone size come from TCRdb's table, not from the authors' own analysis. Here the sample has over 85,000 distinct CDR3 sequences; under 9% occur a single time. The biggest ten clones account for approximately 17% of the sample.

In its sample, this clonotype was seen a few times. Qualities for individual bases were not recorded, and no much larger clone is one base off. CDR1 and CDR2 (KGHSH, LQKENI) derive from the germline V gene. Relative to germline, V is 3 bases shorter and J is 0 bases shorter, with 16 bases between their ends. The CDR3 spans 17 residues, from the cysteine through the phenylalanine. Only CDR3 DNA remains: 51 bases, in frame from the first base. This sequence uses TRBV18 and TRBJ2-3, with a weak D call of TRBD2 (6 bases match). The receptor was derived from a young man who received the YFV17D yellow fever vaccine. Sequenced material: CD8+ T cells not binding an NS4B(214-222) dextramer, sorted from PBMCs, taken approximately 16 days after the first yellow fever vaccination. The cell subset or site label here, explained by the study, means: NS4B epitope dextramer-negative CD8 T cells. The CDR3 has the sequence CASSPRLSAGSTDTQYF. The nucleotides are TGTGCCAGCTCACCCAGGTTGTCCGCGGGGAGCACAGATACGCAGTATTTT.